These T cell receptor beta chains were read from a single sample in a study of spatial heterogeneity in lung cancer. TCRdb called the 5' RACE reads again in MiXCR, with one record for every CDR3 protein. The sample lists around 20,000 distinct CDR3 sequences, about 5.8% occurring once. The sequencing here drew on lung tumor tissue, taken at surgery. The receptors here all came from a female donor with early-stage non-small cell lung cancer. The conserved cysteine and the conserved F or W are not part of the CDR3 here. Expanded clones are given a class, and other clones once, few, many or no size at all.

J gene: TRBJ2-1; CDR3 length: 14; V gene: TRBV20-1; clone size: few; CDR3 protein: SARDPSAVSYNEQF
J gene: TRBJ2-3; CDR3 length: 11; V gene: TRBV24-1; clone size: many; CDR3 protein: ATSGRDTDTQY
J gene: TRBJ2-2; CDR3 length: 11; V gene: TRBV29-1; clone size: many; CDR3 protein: SVQGQGAGELF
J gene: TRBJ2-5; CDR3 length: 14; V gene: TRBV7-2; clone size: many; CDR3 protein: ASSLLSGLAVQTQY
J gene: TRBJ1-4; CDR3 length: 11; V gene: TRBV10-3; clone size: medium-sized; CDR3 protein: AIKGTPAEKLF
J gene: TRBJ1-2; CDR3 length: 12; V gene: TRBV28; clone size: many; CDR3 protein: ASSSRATGGAST
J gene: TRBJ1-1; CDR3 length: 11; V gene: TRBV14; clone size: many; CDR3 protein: ASSQQGNTEAF
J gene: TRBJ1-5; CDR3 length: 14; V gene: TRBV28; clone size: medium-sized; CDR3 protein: ASGEGQGAGNQPQH
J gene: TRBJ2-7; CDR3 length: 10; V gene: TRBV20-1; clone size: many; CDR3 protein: SAGGQSLPQY
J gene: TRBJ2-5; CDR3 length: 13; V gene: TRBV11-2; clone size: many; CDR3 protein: ASRLTGLAQETQY
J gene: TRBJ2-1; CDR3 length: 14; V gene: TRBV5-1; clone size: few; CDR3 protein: ASSFKTGDSYNEQF
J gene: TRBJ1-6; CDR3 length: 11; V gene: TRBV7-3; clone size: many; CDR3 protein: ASSTRPDSPLH
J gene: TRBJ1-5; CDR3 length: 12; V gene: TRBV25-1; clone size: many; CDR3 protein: ASSGAWGDQPQH
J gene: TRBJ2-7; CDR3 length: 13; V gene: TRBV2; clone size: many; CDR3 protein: ASSEGVVTTYEQY
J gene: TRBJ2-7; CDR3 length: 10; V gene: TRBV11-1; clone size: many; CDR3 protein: ASTVGGGEQY
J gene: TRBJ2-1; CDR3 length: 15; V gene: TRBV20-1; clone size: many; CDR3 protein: SAIGAVRTIDPNEQF
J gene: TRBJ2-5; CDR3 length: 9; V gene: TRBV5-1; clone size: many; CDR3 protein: ASSIGETQY
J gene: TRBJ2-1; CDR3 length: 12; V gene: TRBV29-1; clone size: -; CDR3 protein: SVIEADYYNEQF
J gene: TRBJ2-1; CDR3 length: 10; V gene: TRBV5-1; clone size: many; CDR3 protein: ASSIPYNEQF
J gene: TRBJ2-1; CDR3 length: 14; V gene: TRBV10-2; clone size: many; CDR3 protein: ASSESYVGHFNEQF
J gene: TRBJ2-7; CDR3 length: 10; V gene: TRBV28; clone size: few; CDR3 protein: ASRLAPYEQY
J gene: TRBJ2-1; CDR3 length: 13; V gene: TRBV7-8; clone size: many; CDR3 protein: ASSPLTGGRNEQF
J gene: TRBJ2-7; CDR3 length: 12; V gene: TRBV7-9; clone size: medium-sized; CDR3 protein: ASSPSGLHYEQY
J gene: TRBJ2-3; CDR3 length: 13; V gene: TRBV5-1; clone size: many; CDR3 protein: ASSLEGKVTDTQY
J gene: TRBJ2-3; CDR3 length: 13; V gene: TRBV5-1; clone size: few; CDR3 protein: ASSLTGHGADTQY
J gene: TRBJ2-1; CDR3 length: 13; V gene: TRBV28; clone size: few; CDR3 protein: ASRTGDGTYNEQF
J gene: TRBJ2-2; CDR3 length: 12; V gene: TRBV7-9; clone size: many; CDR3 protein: ASSLLSNTGELF
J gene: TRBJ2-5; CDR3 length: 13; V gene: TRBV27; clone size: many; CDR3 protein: ASSFRLAGVETQY
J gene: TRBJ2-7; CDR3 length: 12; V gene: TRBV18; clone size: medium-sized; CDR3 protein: ASSPGTRAYEQY
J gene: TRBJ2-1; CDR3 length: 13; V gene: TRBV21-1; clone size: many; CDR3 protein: ASRKWTGVYNEQF
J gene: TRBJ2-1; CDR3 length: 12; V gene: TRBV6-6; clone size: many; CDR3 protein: ASTELAVRDEQF
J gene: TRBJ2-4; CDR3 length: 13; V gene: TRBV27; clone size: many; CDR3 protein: ASSKTSGRVSIQY
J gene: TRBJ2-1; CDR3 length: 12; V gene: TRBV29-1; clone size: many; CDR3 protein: SVNPVGRGNEQF
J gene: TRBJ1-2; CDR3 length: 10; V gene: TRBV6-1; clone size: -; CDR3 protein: ASTTDNYGYT
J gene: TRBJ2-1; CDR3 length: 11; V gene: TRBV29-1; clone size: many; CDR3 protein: SGGGDSYNEQF
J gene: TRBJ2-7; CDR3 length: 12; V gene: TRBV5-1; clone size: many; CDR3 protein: ASSLERGDYEQY
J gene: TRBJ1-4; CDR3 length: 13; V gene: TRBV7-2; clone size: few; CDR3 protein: ASSLGQGAFEKLF
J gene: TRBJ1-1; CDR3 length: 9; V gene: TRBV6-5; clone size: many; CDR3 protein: ASSSRGHAF
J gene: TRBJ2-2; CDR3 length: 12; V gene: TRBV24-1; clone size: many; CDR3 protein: ATAGTENTGELF
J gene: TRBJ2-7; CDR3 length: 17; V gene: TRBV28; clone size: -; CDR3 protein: ASSFTDIIRTSGKYEQY
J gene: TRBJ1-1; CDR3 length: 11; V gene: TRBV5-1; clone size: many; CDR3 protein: ASSLGPGGEAF
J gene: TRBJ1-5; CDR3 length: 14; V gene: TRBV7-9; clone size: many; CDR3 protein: ASSLAGWGENQPQH
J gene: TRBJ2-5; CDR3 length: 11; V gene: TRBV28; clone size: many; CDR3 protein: ASSWTGGETQY
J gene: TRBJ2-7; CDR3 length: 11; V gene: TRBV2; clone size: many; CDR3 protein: ASISGLSYEQY
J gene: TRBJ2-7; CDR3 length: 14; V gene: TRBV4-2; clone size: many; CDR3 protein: ASSQDESGSPVEQY
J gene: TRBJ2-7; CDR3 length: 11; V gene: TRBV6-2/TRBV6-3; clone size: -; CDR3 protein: ASSPSGSYEQY
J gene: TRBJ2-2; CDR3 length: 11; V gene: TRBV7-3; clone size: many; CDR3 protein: ASRGLAAGELF
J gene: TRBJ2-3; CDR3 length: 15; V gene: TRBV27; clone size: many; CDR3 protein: ASSPHVNSGATDTQY
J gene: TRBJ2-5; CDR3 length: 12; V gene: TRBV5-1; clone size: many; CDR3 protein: ASSPGGPSKAQY
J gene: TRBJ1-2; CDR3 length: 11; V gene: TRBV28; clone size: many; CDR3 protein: ASSFPQRYGYT
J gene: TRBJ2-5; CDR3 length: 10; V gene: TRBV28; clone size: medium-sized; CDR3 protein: ASSSNQETQY
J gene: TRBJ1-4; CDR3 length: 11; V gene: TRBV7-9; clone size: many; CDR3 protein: ASSLAFGEKLF
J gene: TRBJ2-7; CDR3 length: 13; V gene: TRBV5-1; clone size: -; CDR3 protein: ASSLEARMTYEQY
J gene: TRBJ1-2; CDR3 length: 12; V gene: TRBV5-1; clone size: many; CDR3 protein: ASSSLTGGIGYT
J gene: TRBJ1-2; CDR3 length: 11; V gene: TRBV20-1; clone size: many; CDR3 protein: SARWRSRYGYT
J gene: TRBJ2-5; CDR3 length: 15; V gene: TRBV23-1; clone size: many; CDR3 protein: APQPRETSGAQETQY
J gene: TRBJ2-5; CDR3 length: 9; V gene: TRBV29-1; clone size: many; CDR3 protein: SVAEGETQY